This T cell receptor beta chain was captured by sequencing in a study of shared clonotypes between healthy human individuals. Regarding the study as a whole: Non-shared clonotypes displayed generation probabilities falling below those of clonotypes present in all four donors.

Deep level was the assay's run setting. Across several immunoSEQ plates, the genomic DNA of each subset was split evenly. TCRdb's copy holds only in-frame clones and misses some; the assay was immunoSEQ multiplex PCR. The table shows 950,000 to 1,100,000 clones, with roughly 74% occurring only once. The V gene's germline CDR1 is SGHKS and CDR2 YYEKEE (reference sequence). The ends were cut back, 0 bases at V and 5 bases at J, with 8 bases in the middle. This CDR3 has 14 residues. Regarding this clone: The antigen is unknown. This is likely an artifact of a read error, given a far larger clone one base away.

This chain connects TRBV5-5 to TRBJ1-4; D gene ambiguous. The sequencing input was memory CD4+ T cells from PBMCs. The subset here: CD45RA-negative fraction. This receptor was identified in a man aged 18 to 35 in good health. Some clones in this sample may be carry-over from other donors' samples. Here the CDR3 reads CASSLGFENEKLFF. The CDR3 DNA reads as TGTGCCAGCAGCTTGGGTTTCGAGAATGAAAAACTGTTTTTT. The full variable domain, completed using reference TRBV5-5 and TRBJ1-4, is DAGVTQSPTHLIKTRGQQVTLRCSPISGHKSVSWYQQVLGQGPQFIFQYYEKEERGRGNFPDRFSARQFPNYSSELNVNALLLGDSALYLCASSLGFENEKLFFGSGTQLSVL.